The sequence of this TCR beta chain was determined in a study of blood T cells in healthy people across ages. Study overall: Every two T cells gave about one barcoded beta molecule via template switching.

Healthy Caucasian individuals from Russia aged roughly 6 to 90 served as donors. Every donor gave 9 to 10 milliliters of peripheral blood. A J-beta primer mix and a sample-barcoded 5' primer were used in a second PCR of roughly 6 to 12 cycles. TCRdb recomputed calls from the 5' RACE reads with MiXCR, one row per CDR3 protein. The table lists around 620,000 distinct CDR3 sequences, 25% to 30% of them singletons, with about 18% in the top ten. This CDR3 has 15 residues. V was cut by 3 bases and J by 0 bases, with 12 bases left in between. Germline V gives CDR1 SGHNT, CDR2 YYREEE (reference sequence). Points on this clonotype: What it recognizes is unknown.

Findings of the study overall: TCR beta diversity per million T cells fell roughly linearly with age.

The chain is built from TRBV5-4 and TRBJ1-2; D is unclear. Sequencing used blood. This TCR was recovered from a woman in her sixties or seventies in good health. CDR3 protein: CASSSMDGSNYGYTF. DNA for the CDR3: TGTGCCAGCAGCTCGATGGACGGATCTAACTATGGCTACACCTTC.